Below, 26 T cell receptor beta chains from the same sample are listed, as sequenced in a study of shared T cell receptors in the human thymus. TCRdb's copy holds only in-frame clones and misses some; the assay was immunoSEQ multiplex PCR. The table records more than 550,000 clones, over 75% of them present only once. This same sample was also part of a study on human thymus T cells.

Sequenced material: thymocytes. The receptors stem from a girl less than two years old with a congenital heart defect.

As concerns this clone: At one boundary the junction diverges from the germline segment, which might be a read error. This specimen includes other DNA sequences encoding the same CDR3. The chain is built from TRBV27 and TRBJ2-7; 7 bases agree with TRBD1. Per germline, CDR1 MNHEY and CDR2 SMNVEV (reference sequence). This CDR3 contains 13 residues. The CDR3 loop is CASSLKGADEQYF. DNA for the CDR3: TGTGCCAGCAGTTTAAAGGGGGCCGACGAACAGTACTTC.

J is TRBJ2-5 and V is TRBV6-1; tentative D call: TRBD1 (6 bases). The V and J ends lost 6 bases and 1 base respectively, with 6 bases between them. Germline CDR1 MNHNS, CDR2 SASEGT. CDR3 length: 12 amino acids. CDR3 protein: CASRGAQETQYF. The DNA of the CDR3 is TGTGCCAGCAGGGGGGCCCAAGAGACCCAGTACTTC.

The chain uses TRBV5-1 and TRBJ2-4, with a weak D call TRBD1 (7 bases). The CDR3 contains 17 residues. The germline V and J ends were trimmed by 4 bases and 0 bases, with 17 bases remaining between them. Germline CDR1 reads SGHRS; CDR2 reads YFSETQ. The CDR3 region is CASSPWGDRVAKNIQYF. DNA for the CDR3: TGCGCCAGCAGCCCTTGGGGGGACAGAGTAGCCAAAAACATTCAGTACTTC.

The chain recombines TRBV11-2 with TRBJ2-7; D not certain. Germline V gene sequence: CDR1 SGHAT, CDR2 FQNNGV. The CDR3 covers 11 residues. V was shortened by 5 bases and J by 3 bases, with 5 bases between the two germline ends. CDR3 in DNA: TGTGCCAGCAGCCCCGTCTACGAGCAGTACTTC. Translating gives CASSPVYEQYF.

The chain is built from TRBV4-3 and TRBJ1-1, with 8 bases fitting TRBD1. Trimming removed 5 bases from V and 2 bases from J; junction bases left unmatched: 7. Germline V CDR1 and CDR2: LGHNA, YSLEER. The CDR3 totals 15 residues. CDR3 residues: CASSGLGQGNTEAFF. The CDR3 DNA reads TGCGCCAGCAGCGGGTTAGGACAGGGTAACACTGAAGCTTTCTTT.

The rearrangement uses TRBV27 and TRBJ1-1; 11 nucleotides match TRBD1. V trimming: 5 bases; J trimming: 1 base; junction bases outside the gene matches: 6. Germline V gene data show CDR1 as MNHEY and CDR2 as SMNVEV (reference sequence). The CDR3 is 16 amino acids. The CDR3 DNA reads as TGTGCCAGCAGTAGGACAGGGGGCGCTGGGAACACTGAAGCTTTCTTT. Its protein is CASSRTGGAGNTEAFF.

V and J are TRBV5-6 and TRBJ1-4; tentative D call: TRBD1 (5 bases). The CDR3 has 13 residues. Trimming took off 6 bases at V and 5 bases at J, with 11 bases between the two ends. Per the germline V gene, CDR1 is SGHDT and CDR2 is YYEEEE. CDR3 protein: CASTTDKNEKLFF. Written as DNA, the CDR3 is TGTGCCAGCACCACGGACAAGAATGAAAAACTGTTTTTT.

The rearrangement uses TRBV5-5 and TRBJ1-5, with D unresolved. The CDR3 consists of 13 residues. Trimming cost V 1 base and J 4 bases, with 6 bases left between them. The germline V gene has CDR1 SGHKS and CDR2 YYEKEE (reference sequence). CDR3 DNA sequence: TGTGCCAGCAGCTTGTTTCTGAATCAGCCCCAGCATTTT. Its protein product is CASSLFLNQPQHF.

This clone was found once. The gene calls are TRBV5-5 and TRBJ1-6, with 7 positions matching TRBD1. V lost 5 bases and J lost 0; bases outside the gene matches: 11. Germline CDR1 SGHKS, CDR2 YYEKEE (reference sequence). The CDR3 sequence is 18 residues long. DNA for the CDR3: TGTGCCAGCAGACAGGGGATTCGAATTAACTCCTATAATTCACCCCTCCACTTT. This gives the protein CASRQGIRINSYNSPLHF. Supplemented by reference TRBV5-5 and TRBJ1-6, the full variable domain reads DAGVTQSPTHLIKTRGQQVTLRCSPISGHKSVSWYQQVLGQGPQFIFQYYEKEERGRGNFPDRFSARQFPNYSSELNVNALLLGDSALYLCASRQGIRINSYNSPLHFGNGTRLTVT.

The count of this clone is one. This chain links TRBV9 with TRBJ1-3; D uncertain. This CDR3 has 13 amino acids. V was shortened by 4 bases and J by 8 bases, with 13 bases between the two germline ends. Germline V gene data show CDR1 as SGDLS and CDR2 as YYNGEE. The CDR3 DNA reads TGTGCCAGCAGCCACCCACAGCAACACACCATATATTTT. This codes for CASSHPQQHTIYF.

V gene TRBV12-5 combines with J gene TRBJ2-7, with 8 bases matching TRBD1. The CDR3 extends over 16 amino acids. In germline, CDR1 is LGHNT, CDR2 FRNRAP. The V segment lost 4 bases and the J segment 6 bases; nucleotides outside the gene matches: 14. CDR3 coding DNA: TGTGCTAGTGGTTCAGGACAGGGCCACATCTATCTCGAGCAGTACTTC. Translation gives CASGSGQGHIYLEQYF.

The rearrangement uses TRBV6-5 and TRBJ2-7; D may be TRBD1 (6 bases). CDR1 and CDR2 (germline): MNHEY, SVGAGI. The V and J ends lost 5 bases and 0 bases respectively, with 14 bases between them. This CDR3 region has 15 residues. The DNA of the CDR3 is TGTGCCAGCAGTGTCAGGGGTCCCAGCTCCTACGAGCAGTACTTC. This codes for CASSVRGPSSYEQYF.

The gene calls are TRBV4-1 and TRBJ1-5; TRBD1 matches at 10 bases. The CDR3 sequence is 15 residues long. Trimming at V came to 4 bases and at J to 6 bases, leaving 6 bases not matched to a gene. Germline V gives CDR1 MGHRA, CDR2 YSYEKL. The CDR3 spells CASSPDRGQGQPQHF. In DNA, the CDR3 is TGCGCCAGCAGCCCTGACAGGGGGCAGGGTCAGCCCCAGCATTTT.

V gene TRBV15 combines with J gene TRBJ2-7; 7 nucleotides agree with TRBD1. The CDR3 is made up of 13 amino acids. Trimming cost V 0 bases and J 6 bases; bases outside gene matches: 2. Per germline, CDR1 LNHNV and CDR2 YYDKDF (reference sequence). This CDR3 reads CATSREGGAEQYF. CDR3 nucleotide sequence: TGTGCCACCAGCAGAGAAGGGGGCGCCGAGCAGTACTTC.

The chain uses TRBV28 and TRBJ2-7, with a weak D call TRBD1 (6 bases). The CDR3 consists of 19 residues. Germline values: CDR1 MDHEN, CDR2 SYDVKM. V lost 1 base and J 0 bases, leaving 22 bases between the germline ends. CDR3 nucleotides: TGTGCCAGCAGTTTATTTTCAGGGGCGCCCGTACATAGCTCCTACGAGCAGTACTTC. It yields the protein CASSLFSGAPVHSSYEQYF.

The chain uses TRBV13 and TRBJ2-2; 12 bases line up with TRBD2. There are 17 residues in the CDR3. Trimming took 5 bases from V and 7 from J; bases not matched to a gene: 11. CDR1 and CDR2 (germline): PRHDT, FYEKMQ (reference sequence). CDR3 sequence (DNA): TGTGCCAGCAGCCGAACCCTAGCGGGGGGGCATGGCGGGGAGCTGTTTTTT. It encodes CASSRTLAGGHGGELFF.

This chain joins TRBV28 and TRBJ2-3, with 12 positions matching TRBD2. Trimming at V came to 6 bases and at J to 6 bases, leaving 13 bases not matched to a gene. The CDR3 spans 17 residues. The germline V gene has CDR1 MDHEN and CDR2 SYDVKM. The CDR3 nucleotides are TGTGCCAGCAGCGAAAGAACGACTAGCGGGGGTTCGGATACGCAGTATTTT. Its translation: CASSERTTSGGSDTQYF.

This rearrangement joins TRBV4-1 to TRBJ1-6; 9 bases are shared with TRBD1. Unmatched junction bases numbered 19, after V lost 0 bases and J lost 10 bases. Germline values: CDR1 MGHRA, CDR2 YSYEKL. The CDR3 totals 20 residues. The CDR3 DNA follows: TGCGCCAGCAGCCAAGACCTGGGGACAGGGTTAGGCGTCCTCCAATCACCCCTCCACTTT. This encodes CASSQDLGTGLGVLQSPLHF.

V gene TRBV6-1 combines with J gene TRBJ2-1; 9 bases agree with TRBD2. This CDR3 has 15 amino acids. Germline V gene data show CDR1 as MNHNS and CDR2 as SASEGT. Unmatched junction bases numbered 6, after V lost 2 bases and J lost 7 bases. The CDR3 DNA reads TGTGCCAGCAGTGAAAAGCGGGGGGCCGCGAATGAGCAGTTCTTC. Its protein product is CASSEKRGAANEQFF.

V gene TRBV2 combines with J gene TRBJ2-7; 8 positions agree with TRBD1. Germline V lookup: CDR1 SNHLY, CDR2 FYNNEI. CDR3 size: 17 residues. Unmatched junction bases numbered 13, after V lost 6 bases and J lost 0 bases. DNA for the CDR3: TGTGCCAGCAGCTCCCATACCGACAGGGGAAGCTCCTACGAGCAGTACTTC. Translated: CASSSHTDRGSSYEQYF.

This rearrangement joins TRBV9 to TRBJ1-2; maybe TRBD1 (6 bases). The CDR3 has 21 amino acids. Deletions cut 0 bases from V and 2 bases from J, with 29 bases between. Germline V gene sequence: CDR1 SGDLS, CDR2 YYNGEE. CDR3 in DNA: TGTGCCAGCAGCGTAGTTCCTAGGCCCTTTTCAAACAGGGAACGGAACTATGGCTACACCTTC. Encoded protein: CASSVVPRPFSNRERNYGYTF.

This chain uses TRBV4-1 with TRBJ1-5; 10 bases fit TRBD1. This CDR3 is built from 18 residues. CDR1 is MGHRA, CDR2 YSYEKL, per germline. The J segment lost 3 bases and the V segment lost 0 bases, leaving 8 bases of the junction unmatched. The CDR3 here is CASSQDGPDRGNNQPQHF. The CDR3, as DNA: TGCGCCAGCAGCCAAGATGGCCCGGACAGGGGGAACAATCAGCCCCAGCATTTT.

This clone was seen only a few times. This chain joins TRBV4-3 and TRBJ2-7; 10 bases fit TRBD1. Germline V CDR1 and CDR2: LGHNA, YSLEER. J gave up 1 base and V 4 bases, and 4 bases lay outside the gene matches. This CDR3 region has 15 residues. The CDR3 nucleotides read TGCGCCAGCAGCCGCCGGGACAGGGGTTCCTACGAGCAGTACTTC. Residues: CASSRRDRGSYEQYF.

A few counts support this clone. The J gene is TRBJ2-5, the V gene TRBV7-4; a possible D gene is TRBD2 (5 bases). TRBJ2-7 matches the DNA end more closely, so the J call is doubtful. This CDR3 has 15 residues. CDR1 and CDR2 (germline): SGHVT, SQSDAQ. Here the CDR3 reads CASSSRHGISYEQYF. In DNA form, the CDR3 reads TGTGCCAGCAGCTCCAGACACGGGATCTCCTACGAGCAGTACTTC.

The J gene is TRBJ1-1, the V gene TRBV5-5; maybe TRBD1 (5 bases). Between the trimmed V and J ends, which lost 4 bases and 5 bases, there was a span of 15 bases. Germline V CDR1 and CDR2: SGHKS, YYEKEE (reference sequence). The CDR3 contains 14 residues. CDR3 DNA sequence: TGTGCCAGCAGCCCAGGGTTGTGGTCGACTGAAGCTTTCTTT. This encodes CASSPGLWSTEAFF.

The chain is built from TRBV4-2 and TRBJ1-4; 7 bases align to TRBD1. The CDR3 runs to 14 residues. The V gene end was trimmed by 6 bases and the J gene end by 8 bases; junction bases not matched to a gene: 9. From germline, CDR1 is LGHNA and CDR2 YNFKEQ. Here the CDR3 DNA reads TGTGCCAGCAGTCCCGGGACAGTCCGGGAAAAACTGTTTTTT. Amino acids: CASSPGTVREKLFF.